This T cell receptor (beta chain) was recorded in a study of blood T cell repertoires in COVID-19. Study summary: Acute and convalescent COVID-19 samples came from the United States, Italy and Spain. PBMCs, B-cell-depleted T cells, or T cells provided the cDNA or gDNA that made up the material.

How the authors handled the data: Amplification from reference gene primers served as the basis for estimated nucleated cell counts. Profiling relied on immunoSEQ multiplex PCR, and the TCRdb table lists in-frame clones only, not all of them. V and J calls and clone size are those listed in that table; D and trimming were worked out from the DNA. The sample includes about 250,000 clones, 70% to 90% of them seen just once. Trimming pared 4 bases from V and 7 bases from J, leaving 19 bases between. The germline V gene has CDR1 MDHEN and CDR2 SYDVKM. The CDR3 runs to 16 residues. The receptor was derived from a woman in her sixties or seventies with active or convalescent COVID-19. The specimen sequenced was peripheral blood. The V gene is TRBV28, the J gene TRBJ1-4; D possibly corresponds to TRBD1 (6 bases). The CDR3 sequence: CASSSPRGGWREKLFF. CDR3 DNA: TGTGCCAGCAGTTCCCCGCGAGGGGGATGGCGTGAAAAACTGTTTTTT.